A single sample gave rise to the 14 T cell receptor beta chains below, sequenced in a study of cytomegalovirus exposure and HLA in healthy donors. The PCR ran on 60 Vbeta and 13 Jbeta primers. The assay was immunoSEQ multiplex PCR, and TCRdb's table has in-frame clones only and misses some. The sample consists of 96,000 or so clones, roughly 74% of them appearing once. Material: PBMCs. These receptor sequences come from a female donor in good health and CMV-seropositive.

V is TRBV5-1 and J is TRBJ1-1; a weak D match, TRBD1 (5 bases). The germline V gene encodes CDR1 SGHRS and CDR2 YFSETQ. The V end was cut by 2 bases, the J end by 1 base, with 9 bases between. This CDR3 region has 14 residues. The CDR3 DNA sequence: TGCGCCAGCAGCTTTTTTGGGGCGAACACTGAAGCTTTCTTT. Amino acids: CASSFFGANTEAFF. Combining the CDR3 with reference TRBV5-1 and TRBJ1-1 gives the whole variable domain KAGVTQTPRYLIKTRGQQVTLSCSPISGHRSVSWYQQTPGQGLQFLFEYFSETQRNKGNFPGRFSGRQFSNSRSEMNVSTLELGDSALYLCASSFFGANTEAFFGQGTRLTVV.

The chain is built from TRBV29-1 and TRBJ2-1, with D perhaps TRBD2 (5 bases). The germline V gene encodes CDR1 SQVTM and CDR2 ANQGSEA. CDR3 length equals 14 residues. V was cut by 7 bases and J by 0 bases, with 13 bases left in between. The CDR3 spells CSAGIGRSYNEQFF. Here the CDR3 DNA reads TGCAGCGCGGGAATTGGGCGCTCCTACAATGAGCAGTTCTTC.

The chain has TRBV11-2 and TRBJ2-7; TRBD2 agrees at 9 bases. The CDR3 contains 15 residues. The V segment lost 5 bases and the J segment 6 bases; nucleotides outside the gene matches: 11. Germline V gene lookup returns CDR1 SGHAT and CDR2 FQNNGV. The CDR3 sequence: CASSPWGREGREQYF. CDR3 DNA sequence: TGTGCCAGCAGCCCGTGGGGGCGGGAGGGGCGCGAGCAGTACTTC.

The chain couples TRBV7-9 to TRBJ2-1, with TRBD2 matching 9 bases. V was clipped by 5 bases and J by 0 bases; unmatched bases: 8. The CDR3 has 17 residues. CDR1 and CDR2 (germline): SEHNR, FQNEAQ (reference sequence). CDR3 in amino acids: CASSAGGADYSYNEQFF. DNA of the CDR3: TGTGCCAGCAGCGCGGGGGGGGCAGACTACTCCTACAATGAGCAGTTCTTC.

The rearrangement joins TRBV4-1 to TRBJ2-2; D gene uncertain. The CDR3 loop spans 16 amino acids. The germline V gene encodes CDR1 MGHRA and CDR2 YSYEKL. V was clipped by 1 base and J by 0 bases, with 9 bases between them. CDR3 nucleotides: TGCGCCAGCAGCCAAGGGAGTAAAGCGAACACCGGGGAGCTGTTTTTT. Its protein product is CASSQGSKANTGELFF.

The chain employs TRBV4-2 and TRBJ2-7; no clear D gene. The V end lost 0 bases, the J end lost 5 bases, and 8 bases lay between the germline ends. The CDR3 runs to 13 residues. Germline CDR1 LGHNA, CDR2 YNFKEQ. CDR3 nucleotide sequence: TGTGCCAGCAGCCAAGATCGGGTCAACGAGCAGTACTTC. Translation: CASSQDRVNEQYF.

This chain uses TRBV7-9 with TRBJ1-1; perhaps TRBD1 as D (6 bases). The CDR3 covers 17 residues. Trimming pared 4 bases from V and 2 bases from J, leaving 20 bases between. Germline V gives CDR1 SEHNR, CDR2 FQNEAQ (reference sequence). The CDR3 region has the DNA TGTGCCAGCAGCTCCCGCAGGGGCGGTCACTCTAACACTGAAGCTTTCTTT. This sequence encodes CASSSRRGGHSNTEAFF.

CDR3 bases: TGCGCCAGCAGAGGTGGGGCTAGCGGGGGGAAAGAGACCCAGTACTTC. It yields the protein CASRGGASGGKETQYF. The rearrangement joins TRBV5-1 to TRBJ2-5, with 11 bases that match TRBD2. Germline V gene lookup returns CDR1 SGHRS and CDR2 YFSETQ. Trimming took 5 bases from V and 3 from J; bases not matched to a gene: 9. This CDR3 is 16 amino acids long.

The chain joins TRBV6-5 to TRBJ1-3; no reliable D call. CDR3 length: 15 residues. Trimming removed 6 bases at V and 4 bases at J, with 16 bases between. CDR1 and CDR2 from the germline V gene are MNHEY and SVGAGI. The CDR3 sequence is CASSPSRRRGNTIYF. The CDR3 DNA reads as TGTGCCAGCAGCCCATCCAGGAGGCGGGGAAACACCATATATTTT.

The CDR3 region is CASSRAGRVEQETQYF. The CDR3 nucleotides read TGTGCCAGCTCACGTGCCGGGAGAGTGGAGCAAGAGACCCAGTACTTC. V gene TRBV18 combines with J gene TRBJ2-5, with a tentative D call TRBD2 (6 bases). The germline gives CDR1 KGHSH, CDR2 LQKENI. The CDR3 loop spans 16 amino acids. The V end was cut by 4 bases, the J end by 2 bases, with 17 bases between.

The chain recombines TRBV4-1 with TRBJ2-5, with TRBD2 matching 11 bases. Germline V gene data show CDR1 as MGHRA and CDR2 as YSYEKL. J gave up 5 bases and V 0 bases, and 5 bases lay outside the gene matches. The CDR3 runs 16 residues. The CDR3 is CASSQEELAGEETQYF. The CDR3 DNA is TGCGCCAGCAGCCAAGAAGAACTAGCGGGGGAGGAGACCCAGTACTTC.

V usage is TRBV27 and J usage is TRBJ2-7; D is unclear. Looked up from germline, CDR1 is MNHEY and CDR2 is SMNVEV (reference sequence). This CDR3 has 14 residues. Trimming cost V 7 bases and J 2 bases, with 15 bases left between them. CDR3 protein: CASITPPRAYEQYF. Here the CDR3 DNA reads TGTGCCAGCATCACACCCCCCCGGGCCTACGAGCAGTACTTC.

This clone was recorded a few times. This chain uses TRBV6-5 with TRBJ2-2; D perhaps matches TRBD2 (6 bases). The CDR3 extends over 15 amino acids. With 0 bases removed from V and 5 bases from J, the gap between germline ends came to 10 bases. The germline V gene has CDR1 MNHEY and CDR2 SVGAGI. The CDR3 region has the DNA TGTGCCAGCAGTTACTCGACGGGGAGGACCGGGGAGCTGTTTTTT. It yields the protein CASSYSTGRTGELFF.

The chain employs TRBV11-1 and TRBJ2-5; 8 bases are a match to TRBD1. The germline V gene encodes CDR1 SGHAT and CDR2 FQDESV (reference sequence). This CDR3 has 14 residues. V shed 3 bases, J shed 5 bases, and the junction held 5 bases outside the gene matches. The CDR3 here is CASSFAGGRETQYF. For the CDR3, the DNA is TGTGCCAGCAGCTTCGCAGGGGGCCGGGAGACCCAGTACTTC.